The clone carrying this TCR beta chain was seen only a few times. As yet, its antigen is unknown. This sample is part of a study of regulatory T cells in long-lasting Graves disease. Time point denoted: newly diagnosed GD, antithyroid drugs for less than 3 months. Construction of the TCR library relied on RNA isolated from PBMCs. EDTA tubes were used for drawing about 9 milliliters of peripheral blood. There are 14 residues in the CDR3. Germline lookup yields CDR1 LGHDT and CDR2 YNNKEL (reference sequence). V was shortened by 5 bases and J by 2 bases, with 11 bases between the two germline ends. Study observations and caveats: Persistent Graves' disease cases displayed lower TCR diversity than newly diagnosed ones.

The authors built TCR beta libraries using iRepertoire HTBI primers and Arm-PCR of CDR3 regions. TCRdb re-derived calls from the multiplex PCR reads in MiXCR, one entry per CDR3 protein. The table includes 560,000 or so distinct CDR3 sequences, roughly 15% detected once. These sequences were also reported in another study, on T cells in Graves' hyperthyroidism and ophthalmopathy.

The V call is TRBV3-1, the J call TRBJ2-3; a possible D gene is TRBD1 (6 bases). The sequence was collected from a man in his late teens or twenties with Graves disease. Here the sequenced sample was peripheral blood mononuclear cells (PBMCs), taken at new diagnosis, from a patient treated with antithyroid drugs. The CDR3 sequence: CASSFDRFTDTQYF. In nucleotides, the CDR3 is TGTGCCAGCAGCTTTGACAGGTTCACAGATACGCAGTATTTT.